Shown below are 24 T cell receptor beta chains from a single sample sequenced in a study of T cells in Graves' hyperthyroidism and ophthalmopathy. It was RNA transcripts that yielded the amplified TCR beta CDR3 regions. The HTBI primer set served for first-round RT-PCR of the TCR CDR3. MiXCR was run by TCRdb on the multiplex PCR reads, yielding one entry per CDR3 protein. The sample has 640,000 or so distinct CDR3 sequences; over 12% are singletons. Source material: blood. All receptors derive from a middle-aged woman with Graves' ophthalmopathy.

The CDR3 nucleotides are TGTGCCAGCAGCAGCAGAGACAGGTACACTGAAGCTTTCTTT. Translated: CASSSRDRYTEAFF. This rearrangement joins TRBV9 to TRBJ1-1; TRBD1 might be the D (6 bases). The V end was cut by 4 bases, the J end by 3 bases, with 13 bases between. The CDR3 totals 14 residues. In germline, CDR1 is SGDLS, CDR2 YYNGEE.

This clonotype showed up just a few times. The chain has TRBV18 and TRBJ2-7; D not resolved. The length of the CDR3 is 14 residues. V was cut by 4 bases and J by 0 bases, with 10 bases left in between. CDR1 and CDR2 from the germline V gene are KGHSH and LQKENI. For the CDR3, the DNA is TGTGCCAGCTCACTGCAGACGGCCTCCTACGAGCAGTACTTC. Its protein product is CASSLQTASYEQYF. Full variable domain (remainder filled in from reference TRBV18 and TRBJ2-7): NAGVMQNPRHLVRRRGQEARLRCSPMKGHSHVYWYRQLPEEGLKFMVYLQKENIIDESGMPKERFSAEFPKEGPSILRIQQVVRGDSAAYFCASSLQTASYEQYFGPGTRLTVT.

In this sample, this clonotype turned up many times. The rearrangement uses TRBV27 and TRBJ2-4; 8 bases are a match to TRBD1. V trimming: 11 bases; J trimming: 9 bases; junction bases outside the gene matches: 18. Germline assignment: CDR1 MNHEY and CDR2 SMNVEV (reference sequence). The CDR3 totals 15 residues. The CDR3 loop reads CAPAAGGFQCGIQYF. The CDR3 nucleotides are TGTGCCCCAGCAGCAGGGGGCTTCCAATGTGGCATTCAGTACTTC.

Comment on this clonotype: A much larger clone sits a single nucleotide away, making a read error possible. The chain links TRBV14 to TRBJ1-1; no clear D gene. The CDR3 contains 13 residues. Between the trimmed V and J ends, which lost 2 bases and 0 bases, there was a span of 4 bases. The germline CDR1 and CDR2 sequences are SGHDN and FVKESK. Here the CDR3 DNA reads TGTGCCAGCAGCCAACAGGTGAACACTGAAGCTTTCTTT. Residues: CASSQQVNTEAFF.

This clonotype was counted between two and nine times. This chain joins TRBV5-1 and TRBJ2-5; no clear D gene. V lost 7 bases to trimming and J lost 0 bases, with 13 bases between them. CDR1 is SGHRS, CDR2 YFSETQ, per germline. The CDR3 extends over 14 amino acids. The CDR3 DNA reads as TGCGCCAGCTTTCTGGCGGATTACCAAGAGACCCAGTACTTC. Its protein product is CASFLADYQETQYF.

The chain employs TRBV9 and TRBJ2-2; either TRBD1 or TRBD2 may fit D (5 bases each). Germline V gives CDR1 SGDLS, CDR2 YYNGEE. V shed 3 bases and J shed 5 bases, with 14 bases lying between them. The CDR3 covers 15 residues. The CDR3 here is CASSASGGGTGELFF. The CDR3 nucleotides read TGTGCCAGCAGCGCGAGTGGGGGTGGAACCGGGGAGCTGTTTTTT.

In its sample, this clonotype was seen many times. The J gene is TRBJ1-5, the V gene TRBV19, with D maybe TRBD1 (6 bases). Germline CDR1 reads LNHDA; CDR2 reads SQIVND (reference sequence). Trimming left V 4 bases short and J 6 bases short, with 16 bases between. This CDR3 has 15 amino acids. CDR3 in DNA: TGTGCCAGTAGTAGGCTAACAGGGTCAGCTCAGCCCCAGCATTTT. It yields the protein CASSRLTGSAQPQHF. Supplemented by reference TRBV19 and TRBJ1-5, the full variable domain reads DGGITQSPKYLFRKEGQNVTLSCEQNLNHDAMYWYRQDPGQGLRLIYYSQIVNDFQKGDIAEGYSVSREKKESFPLTVTSAQKNPTAFYLCASSRLTGSAQPQHFGDGTRLSIL.

The table lists this clonotype with many counts. V and J are TRBV20-1 and TRBJ2-7; TRBD2 matches 10 bases. With V trimmed by 2 bases and J by 0 bases, 7 bases remained unmatched. Germline CDR1 is DFQATT and CDR2 is SNEGSKA (reference sequence). The length of the CDR3 is 16 residues. The CDR3: CSARSGLAASSYEQYF. The CDR3 DNA reads TGCAGTGCTAGATCCGGACTAGCGGCCAGCTCCTACGAGCAGTACTTC.

This clonotype was found many times. The chain has TRBV12-3 or TRBV12-4 and TRBJ2-5; D possibly matches TRBD1 or TRBD2 (5 bases each). V dropped 5 bases and J dropped 5 bases, with 12 bases sitting between them. CDR3 length: 13 amino acids. For the CDR3, the DNA is TGTGCCAGCAGTCGGGCCGAGGGGGAGACCCAGTACTTC. Translated: CASSRAEGETQYF.

This clonotype was found many times. This chain links TRBV7-8 with TRBJ2-7; D is ambiguous. Germline V gene lookup returns CDR1 SGHVS and CDR2 FQNEAQ. Trimming took off 5 bases at V and 0 bases at J, with 14 bases between the two ends. The CDR3 contains 15 residues. As DNA, the CDR3 is TGTGCCAGCAGCCCTTTGGTGGGGTCCTCCTACGAGCAGTACTTC. This sequence encodes CASSPLVGSSYEQYF.

At least ten counts were recorded for this clonotype. The CDR3 bases are TGCGCCAGCAGGCCCGGGAGGCCAAAAGAGACCCAGTACTTC. This translates into CASRPGRPKETQYF. The J gene is TRBJ2-5, the V gene TRBV5-1, with 7 bases lining up with TRBD2. There are 14 residues in the CDR3. Germline V CDR1 and CDR2: SGHRS, YFSETQ. V dropped 5 bases and J dropped 3; count of bases not matched to a gene: 7.

J is TRBJ2-7 and V is TRBV6-1, with TRBD2 matching 8 bases. CDR3 length equals 14 residues. J was trimmed by 0 bases and V by 5 bases; bases with no gene match: 3. The germline gives CDR1 MNHNS, CDR2 SASEGT. CDR3 loop: CASSIAGYSYEQYF. The DNA for the CDR3 is TGTGCCAGCAGTATAGCGGGATACTCCTACGAGCAGTACTTC.

This clonotype occurred a few times. The V gene is TRBV27, the J gene TRBJ2-5; D remains unclear. This CDR3 is built from 15 residues. Per the germline V gene, CDR1 is MNHEY and CDR2 is SMNVEV (reference sequence). The ends were cut back, 6 bases at V and 4 bases at J, with 18 bases in the middle. The DNA for the CDR3 is TGTGCCAGCAGCACTCGGAGTTTGGGCATAGAGACCCAGTACTTC. Protein product: CASSTRSLGIETQYF.

As for this clonotype: This clone may be a read error of a much larger clone one base away. V usage is TRBV10-1 and J usage is TRBJ1-5, with D unresolved. This CDR3 is 15 amino acids long. Germline V gene data show CDR1 as WNHNN and CDR2 as SYGVQD (reference sequence). This chain's CDR3 is CSSSPQGIDNQPQHF. CDR3 sequence (DNA): TGCTCCAGCTCCCCGCAAGGTATCGACAATCAGCCCCAGCATTTT.

This clonotype was found many times. The V gene is TRBV6-5, the J gene TRBJ2-5, with a possible D match to TRBD2 (5 bases). Germline assignment: CDR1 MNHEY and CDR2 SVGAGI. This CDR3 has 14 amino acids. Trimming shortened V by 5 bases and J by 5 bases, and 15 bases separated the two germline ends. The CDR3 loop is CASSTSSHSETQYF. CDR3 DNA sequence: TGTGCCAGCAGTACTAGTAGTCATAGTGAGACCCAGTACTTC.

This clonotype was observed many times. The J gene is TRBJ1-5, the V gene TRBV15, with D perhaps TRBD1 (5 bases). Trimming removed 2 bases at V and 1 base at J, with 9 bases between. The CDR3 is 15 residues long. Germline V gives CDR1 LNHNV, CDR2 YYDKDF (reference sequence). The CDR3 region is CATSRLRGSNQPQHF. The CDR3 nucleotides read TGTGCCACCAGCAGATTGAGGGGAAGCAATCAGCCCCAGCATTTT.

This clonotype came up many times. The chain uses TRBV6-2 or TRBV6-3 and TRBJ2-5; D unresolved. The V gene's germline CDR1 is MNHEY and CDR2 SVGEGT. This CDR3 comprises 14 residues. V lost 0 bases to trimming and J lost 2 bases, with 7 bases between them. The CDR3 DNA sequence: TGTGCCAGCAGTTACTCGGTCGTACAAGAGACCCAGTACTTC. Protein: CASSYSVVQETQYF.

This clonotype was seen at least ten times. The chain joins TRBV28 to TRBJ1-5; D unclear. This CDR3 comprises 10 residues. Germline assignment: CDR1 MDHEN and CDR2 SYDVKM. Trimming pared 5 bases from V and 11 bases from J, leaving 7 bases between. The CDR3 sequence is CASSHLSQHF. Written as DNA, the CDR3 is TGTGCCAGCAGTCACCTCTCCCAGCATTTT.

With respect to this clonotype: One base away lies a much larger clone, so this may be a sequencing read error. The CDR3 spells CSASEGGAGYGYTF. For the CDR3, the DNA is TGCAGTGCTAGTGAAGGGGGCGCAGGCTATGGCTACACCTTC. The chain is built from TRBV20-1 and TRBJ1-2, with 7 positions matching TRBD1. This CDR3 has 14 residues. V was clipped by 3 bases and J by 4 bases; unmatched bases: 8. Per the germline V gene, CDR1 is DFQATT and CDR2 is SNEGSKA (reference sequence).

This rearrangement joins TRBV19 to TRBJ2-7, with 10 positions matching TRBD1. The germline V gene encodes CDR1 LNHDA and CDR2 SQIVND (reference sequence). The CDR3 sequence is 15 residues long. V lost 5 bases to trimming and J lost 3 bases; unmatched junction nucleotides: 7. The CDR3 protein is CASSSGQGVIYEQYF. The CDR3 bases are TGTGCCAGTAGTTCCGGACAGGGGGTGATCTACGAGCAGTACTTC. The full variable domain, rest sourced from reference TRBV19 and TRBJ2-7, is DGGITQSPKYLFRKEGQNVTLSCEQNLNHDAMYWYRQDPGQGLRLIYYSQIVNDFQKGDIAEGYSVSREKKESFPLTVTSAQKNPTAFYLCASSSGQGVIYEQYFGPGTRLTVT.

This clonotype was counted at least ten times. V and J are TRBV6-5 and TRBJ1-1; D is uncertain. Germline CDR1 and CDR2: MNHEY and SVGAGI. There are 13 residues in the CDR3. The V gene lost 5 bases and the J gene lost 3 bases, with 10 bases spanning the gap. CDR3 in amino acids: CASSHLGDTEAFF. CDR3 DNA sequence: TGTGCCAGCAGTCACCTTGGGGACACTGAAGCTTTCTTT.

This clonotype was detected ten times or more. The rearrangement uses TRBV7-9 and TRBJ1-1, with D possibly TRBD1 on 6 matching bases. The CDR3 spans 14 residues. CDR1 SEHNR and CDR2 FQNEAQ come from the germline V gene (reference sequence). The V end lost 6 bases, the J end lost 2 bases, and 13 bases lay between the germline ends. The CDR3 nucleotides are TGTGCCAGCAGTCCGAGGACAGCTAACACTGAAGCTTTCTTT. Protein product: CASSPRTANTEAFF.

This clonotype was counted between two and nine times. The chain has TRBV7-9 and TRBJ1-1, with D hard to call. The CDR3 is made up of 15 amino acids. V was pared by 6 bases and J by 4 bases, with 18 bases between. From germline, CDR1 is SEHNR and CDR2 FQNEAQ (reference sequence). The CDR3 here is CASRDVRGLFTEAFF. The CDR3 nucleotides read TGTGCCAGCAGGGACGTCCGGGGTCTTTTCACTGAAGCTTTCTTT. Drawing the rest from reference TRBV7-9 and TRBJ1-1, the complete variable domain is DTGVSQNPRHKITKRGQNVTFRCDPISEHNRLYWYRQTLGQGPEFLTYFQNEAQLEKSRLLSDRFSAERPKGSFSTLEIQRTEQGDSAMYLCASRDVRGLFTEAFFGQGTRLTVV.

This clonotype was seen ten or more times. The V and J genes are TRBV12-3 or TRBV12-4 and TRBJ2-2, with 8 bases aligning to TRBD1. J gave up 7 bases and V 2 bases, and 12 bases lay outside the gene matches. The CDR3 is 17 residues long. The CDR3: CASSLPGQGYGGGELFF. DNA of the CDR3: TGTGCCAGCAGTTTACCCGGACAGGGTTATGGCGGCGGGGAGCTGTTTTTT.